This entry is about one T cell receptor (beta chain). Its target is unknown. The data derive from a study of T cells in localized non-small cell lung cancer. General study points: Paired adjacent lung recovered a median approximately 57 of the top 100 tumor clones. Longer overall survival accompanied higher blood T cell density. Uninvolved adjacent lung had higher T cell clonality than tumor and all other tissues.

CDR3 length equals 16 residues. Generated by immunoSEQ multiplex PCR, the TCRdb table keeps only in-frame clones and is missing some. The repertoire holds around 2,800 clones, with around 24% as singletons. The material was lung tumor tissue, obtained before any cancer treatment. J is TRBJ2-6 and V is TRBV1; the tabulated D call, TRBD2, remains unverified against the DNA. TRBV1 is noted as a pseudogene. The clonotype was recovered from a man between 40 and 70 years old with stage I lung adenocarcinoma. CDR3 in amino acids: CASSQEGTTGANVLTF. The CDR3 DNA reads TGCGCCAGCAGCCAAGAAGGGACTACTGGGGCCAACGTCCTGACTTTC.